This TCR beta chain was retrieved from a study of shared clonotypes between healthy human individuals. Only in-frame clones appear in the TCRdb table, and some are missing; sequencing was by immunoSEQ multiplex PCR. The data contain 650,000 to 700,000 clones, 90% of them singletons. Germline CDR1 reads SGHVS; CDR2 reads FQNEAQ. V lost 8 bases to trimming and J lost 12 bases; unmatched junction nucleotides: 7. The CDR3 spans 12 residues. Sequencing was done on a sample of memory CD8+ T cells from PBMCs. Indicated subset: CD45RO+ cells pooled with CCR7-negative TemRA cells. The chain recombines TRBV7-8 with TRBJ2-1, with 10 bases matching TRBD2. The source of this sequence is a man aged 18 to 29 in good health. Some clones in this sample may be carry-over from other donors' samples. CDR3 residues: CASRPTSGWQFF. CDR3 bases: TGTGCCAGCCGCCCGACTAGCGGGTGGCAGTTCTTC.